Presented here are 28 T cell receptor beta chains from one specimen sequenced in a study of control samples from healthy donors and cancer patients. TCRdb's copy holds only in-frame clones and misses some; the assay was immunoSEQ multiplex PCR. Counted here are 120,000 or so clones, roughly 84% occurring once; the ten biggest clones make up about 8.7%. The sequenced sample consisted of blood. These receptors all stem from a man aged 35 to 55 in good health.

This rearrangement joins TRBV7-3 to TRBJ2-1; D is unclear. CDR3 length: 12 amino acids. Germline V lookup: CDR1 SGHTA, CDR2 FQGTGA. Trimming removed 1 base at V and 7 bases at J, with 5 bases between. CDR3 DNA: TGTGCCAGCAGCTTAAACCGAAATGAGCAGTTCTTC. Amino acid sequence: CASSLNRNEQFF.

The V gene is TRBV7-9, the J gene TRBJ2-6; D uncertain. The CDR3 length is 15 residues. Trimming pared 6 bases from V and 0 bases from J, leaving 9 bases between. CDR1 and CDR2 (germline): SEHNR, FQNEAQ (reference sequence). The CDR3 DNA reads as TGTGCCAGCAGTATACATATCTCTGGGGCCAACGTCCTGACTTTC. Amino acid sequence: CASSIHISGANVLTF.

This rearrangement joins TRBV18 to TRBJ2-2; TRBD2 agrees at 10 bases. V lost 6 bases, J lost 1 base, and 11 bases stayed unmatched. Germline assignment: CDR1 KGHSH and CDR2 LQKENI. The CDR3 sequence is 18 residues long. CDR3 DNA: TGTGCCAGCTCCAACCTCCTTCTAGCGGGGGTGAACACCGGGGAGCTGTTTTTT. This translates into CASSNLLLAGVNTGELFF.

CDR3 nucleotides: TGCAGCGTGGCCCCAGGGGCCTCCGAGACCCAGTACTTC. Amino acid sequence: CSVAPGASETQYF. The chain has TRBV29-1 and TRBJ2-5; a possible D gene is TRBD1 (6 bases). V gave up 6 bases and J gave up 5 bases, with 16 bases separating them. The length of the CDR3 is 13 residues. CDR1 is SQVTM and CDR2 is ANQGSEA in the germline V gene.

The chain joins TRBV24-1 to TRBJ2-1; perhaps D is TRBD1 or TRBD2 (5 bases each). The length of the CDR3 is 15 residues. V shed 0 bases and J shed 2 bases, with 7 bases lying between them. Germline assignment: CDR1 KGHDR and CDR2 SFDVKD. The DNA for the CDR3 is TGTGCCACCAGTGATTTGGGGGGACCCTACAATGAGCAGTTCTTC. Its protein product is CATSDLGGPYNEQFF.

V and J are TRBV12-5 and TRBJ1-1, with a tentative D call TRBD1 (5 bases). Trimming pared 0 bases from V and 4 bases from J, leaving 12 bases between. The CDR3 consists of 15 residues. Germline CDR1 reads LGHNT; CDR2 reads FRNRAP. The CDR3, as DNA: TGTGCTAGTGGTTTGGTTCTGGGGCGAGGCACTGAAGCTTTCTTT. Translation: CASGLVLGRGTEAFF.

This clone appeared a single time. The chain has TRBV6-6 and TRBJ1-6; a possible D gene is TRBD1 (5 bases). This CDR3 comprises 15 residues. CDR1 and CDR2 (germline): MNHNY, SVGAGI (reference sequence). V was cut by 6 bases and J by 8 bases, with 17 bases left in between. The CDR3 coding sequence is TGTGCCAGCAGGACCTCAAAGGGAGGGGATTCACCCCTCCACTTT. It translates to CASRTSKGGDSPLHF.

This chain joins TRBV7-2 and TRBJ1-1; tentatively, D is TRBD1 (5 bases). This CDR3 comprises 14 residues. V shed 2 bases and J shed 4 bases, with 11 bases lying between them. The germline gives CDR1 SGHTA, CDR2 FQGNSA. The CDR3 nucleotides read TGTGCCAGCAGCTTACAAAAGGGGACCACTGAAGCTTTCTTT. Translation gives CASSLQKGTTEAFF.

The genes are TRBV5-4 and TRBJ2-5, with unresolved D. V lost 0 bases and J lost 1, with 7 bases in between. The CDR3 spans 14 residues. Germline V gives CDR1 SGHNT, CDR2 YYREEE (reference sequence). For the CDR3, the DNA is TGTGCCAGCAGCTTGGGGTTTACCCAAGAGACCCAGTACTTC. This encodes CASSLGFTQETQYF. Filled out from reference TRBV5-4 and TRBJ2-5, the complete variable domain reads ETGVTQSPTHLIKTRGQQVTLRCSSQSGHNTVSWYQQALGQGPQFIFQYYREEENGRGNFPPRFSGLQFPNYSSELNVNALELDDSALYLCASSLGFTQETQYFGPGTRLLVL.

In DNA form, the CDR3 reads TGTGCCAGTAGTATGAGGGGGCTCCCCCTCCACTTT. Translating it yields CASSMRGLPLHF. The chain links TRBV19 to TRBJ1-6, with 7 bases matching TRBD1. This CDR3 region has 12 residues. V lost 3 bases and J lost 13; bases outside the gene matches: 3. Germline CDR1 and CDR2: LNHDA and SQIVND (reference sequence).

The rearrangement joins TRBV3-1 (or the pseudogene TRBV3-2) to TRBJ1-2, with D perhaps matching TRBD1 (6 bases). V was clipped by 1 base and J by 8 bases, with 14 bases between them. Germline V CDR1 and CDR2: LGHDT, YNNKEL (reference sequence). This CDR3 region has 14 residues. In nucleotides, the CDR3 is TGTGCCAGCAGCCAAGTTTACAGGGATAGCGGCTACACCTTC. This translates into CASSQVYRDSGYTF.

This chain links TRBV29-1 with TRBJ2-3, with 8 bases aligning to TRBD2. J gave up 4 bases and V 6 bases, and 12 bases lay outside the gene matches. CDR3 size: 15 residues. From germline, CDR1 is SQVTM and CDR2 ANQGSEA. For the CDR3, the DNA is TGCAGCGTCAAACGGGGGACTAGTAGCGCAGATACGCAGTATTTT. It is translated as CSVKRGTSSADTQYF.

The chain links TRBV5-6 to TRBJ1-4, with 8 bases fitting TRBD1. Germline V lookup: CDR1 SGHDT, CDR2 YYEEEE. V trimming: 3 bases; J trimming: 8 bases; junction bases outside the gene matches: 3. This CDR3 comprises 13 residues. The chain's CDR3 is CASSWGQAEKLFF. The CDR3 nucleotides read TGTGCCAGCAGCTGGGGACAGGCGGAAAAACTGTTTTTT.

The CDR3 spells CSASTGENQPQHF. The CDR3 bases are TGCAGTGCTAGTACAGGGGAAAATCAGCCCCAGCATTTT. V and J are TRBV20-1 and TRBJ1-5, with 7 positions matching TRBD1. In germline, CDR1 is DFQATT, CDR2 SNEGSKA (reference sequence). J gave up 4 bases and V 3 bases, and 3 bases lay outside the gene matches. The CDR3 totals 13 residues.

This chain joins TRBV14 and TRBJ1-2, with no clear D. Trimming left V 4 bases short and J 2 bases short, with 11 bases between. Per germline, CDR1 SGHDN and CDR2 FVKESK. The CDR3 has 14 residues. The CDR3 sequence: CASSLKGPNYGYTF. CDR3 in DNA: TGTGCCAGCAGCCTAAAGGGCCCAAACTATGGCTACACCTTC.

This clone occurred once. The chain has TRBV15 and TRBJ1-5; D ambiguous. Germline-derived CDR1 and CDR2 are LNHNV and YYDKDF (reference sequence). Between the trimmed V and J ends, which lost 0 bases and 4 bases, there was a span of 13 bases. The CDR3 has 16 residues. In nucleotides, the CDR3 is TGTGCCACCAGCAGAGATCGAGGCCCGAGAAATCAGCCCCAGCATTTT. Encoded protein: CATSRDRGPRNQPQHF.

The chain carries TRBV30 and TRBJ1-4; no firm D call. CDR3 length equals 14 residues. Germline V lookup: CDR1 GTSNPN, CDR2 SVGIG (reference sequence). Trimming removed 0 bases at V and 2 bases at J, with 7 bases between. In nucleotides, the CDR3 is TGTGCCTGGAGTGTACCGGGGACTAATGAAAAACTGTTTTTT. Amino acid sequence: CAWSVPGTNEKLFF. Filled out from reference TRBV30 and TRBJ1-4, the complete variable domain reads SQTIHQWPATLVQPVGSPLSLECTVEGTSNPNLYWYRQAAGRGLQLLFYSVGIGQISSEVPQNLSASRPQDRQFILSSKKLLLSDSGFYLCAWSVPGTNEKLFFGSGTQLSVL.

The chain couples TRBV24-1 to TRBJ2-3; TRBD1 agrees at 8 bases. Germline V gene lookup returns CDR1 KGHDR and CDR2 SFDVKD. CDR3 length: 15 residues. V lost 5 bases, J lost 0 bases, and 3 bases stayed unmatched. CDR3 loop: CATSATGGSTDTQYF. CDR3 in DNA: TGTGCCACCAGTGCTACAGGGGGGAGCACAGATACGCAGTATTTT.

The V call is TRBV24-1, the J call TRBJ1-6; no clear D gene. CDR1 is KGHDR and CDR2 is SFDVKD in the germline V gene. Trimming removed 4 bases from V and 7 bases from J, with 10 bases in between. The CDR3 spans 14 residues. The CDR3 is CATSDPATNSPLHF. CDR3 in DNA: TGTGCCACCAGTGACCCCGCGACCAATTCACCCCTCCACTTT.

The CDR3 here is CASSPRQGGKEQYF. The CDR3 nucleotides read TGCGCCAGCAGCCCAAGACAGGGTGGTAAAGAGCAGTACTTC. This chain uses TRBV10-1 with TRBJ2-7, with 7 bases identical to TRBD1. V shed 6 bases, J shed 7 bases, and the junction held 12 bases outside the gene matches. Germline CDR1 is WNHNN and CDR2 is SYGVQD (reference sequence). CDR3 length: 14 residues.

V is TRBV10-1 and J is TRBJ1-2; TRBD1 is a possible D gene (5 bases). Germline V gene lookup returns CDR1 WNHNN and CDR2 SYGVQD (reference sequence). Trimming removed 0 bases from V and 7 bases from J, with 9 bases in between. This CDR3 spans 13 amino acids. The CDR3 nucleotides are TGCGCCAGCAGTGAGTCCGGGGCTGGTGGCTACACCTTC. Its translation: CASSESGAGGYTF.

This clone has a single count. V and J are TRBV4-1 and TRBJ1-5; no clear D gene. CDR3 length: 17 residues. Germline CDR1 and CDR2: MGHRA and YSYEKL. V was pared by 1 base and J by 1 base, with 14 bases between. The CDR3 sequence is CASSQVDLGMSNQPQHF. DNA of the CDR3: TGCGCCAGCAGCCAAGTTGACCTAGGGATGAGCAATCAGCCCCAGCATTTT.

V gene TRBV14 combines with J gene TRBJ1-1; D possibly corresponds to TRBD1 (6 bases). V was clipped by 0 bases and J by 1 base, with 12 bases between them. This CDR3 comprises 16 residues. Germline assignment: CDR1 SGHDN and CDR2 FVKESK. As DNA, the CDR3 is TGTGCCAGCAGCCAAGATAATGCGGACAGGAACACTGAAGCTTTCTTT. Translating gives CASSQDNADRNTEAFF.

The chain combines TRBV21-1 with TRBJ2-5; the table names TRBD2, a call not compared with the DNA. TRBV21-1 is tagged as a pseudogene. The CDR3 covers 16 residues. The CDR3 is CASSSRAGSGKETQYF. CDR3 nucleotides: TGTGCCAGCAGCTCCCGTGCGGGGTCCGGGAAAGAGACCCAGTACTTC.

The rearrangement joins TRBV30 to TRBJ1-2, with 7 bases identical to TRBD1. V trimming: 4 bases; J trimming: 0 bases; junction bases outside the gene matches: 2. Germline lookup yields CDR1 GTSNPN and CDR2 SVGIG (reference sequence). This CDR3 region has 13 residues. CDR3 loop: CAWTQGANYGYTF. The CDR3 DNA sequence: TGTGCCTGGACCCAGGGGGCTAACTATGGCTACACCTTC. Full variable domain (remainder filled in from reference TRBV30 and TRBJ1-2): SQTIHQWPATLVQPVGSPLSLECTVEGTSNPNLYWYRQAAGRGLQLLFYSVGIGQISSEVPQNLSASRPQDRQFILSSKKLLLSDSGFYLCAWTQGANYGYTFGSGTRLTVV.

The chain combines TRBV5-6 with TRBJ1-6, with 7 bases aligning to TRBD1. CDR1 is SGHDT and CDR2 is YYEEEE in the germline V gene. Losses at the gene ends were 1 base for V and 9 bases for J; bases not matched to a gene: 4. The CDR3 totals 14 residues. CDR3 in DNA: TGTGCCAGCAGCTTGACACAGGGGATTTCACCCCTCCACTTT. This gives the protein CASSLTQGISPLHF.

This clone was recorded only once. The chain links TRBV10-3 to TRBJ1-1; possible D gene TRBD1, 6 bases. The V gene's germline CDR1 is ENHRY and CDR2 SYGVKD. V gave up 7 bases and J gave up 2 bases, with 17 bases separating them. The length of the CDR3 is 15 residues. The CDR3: CAIKPQKQGNTEAFF. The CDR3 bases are TGTGCCATCAAACCCCAAAAACAGGGAAACACTGAAGCTTTCTTT.

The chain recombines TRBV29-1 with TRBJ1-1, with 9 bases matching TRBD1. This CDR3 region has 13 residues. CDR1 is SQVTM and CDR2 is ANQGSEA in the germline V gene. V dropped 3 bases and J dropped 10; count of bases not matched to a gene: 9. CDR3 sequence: CSVETGGVQRAFF. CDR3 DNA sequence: TGCAGCGTTGAGACAGGGGGAGTACAGCGAGCTTTCTTT. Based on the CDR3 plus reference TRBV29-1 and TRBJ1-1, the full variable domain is SAVISQKPSRDICQRGTSLTIQCQVDSQVTMMFWYRQQPGQSLTLIATANQGSEATYESGFVIDKFPISRPNLTFSTLTVSNMSPEDSSIYLCSVETGGVQRAFFGQGTRLTVV.